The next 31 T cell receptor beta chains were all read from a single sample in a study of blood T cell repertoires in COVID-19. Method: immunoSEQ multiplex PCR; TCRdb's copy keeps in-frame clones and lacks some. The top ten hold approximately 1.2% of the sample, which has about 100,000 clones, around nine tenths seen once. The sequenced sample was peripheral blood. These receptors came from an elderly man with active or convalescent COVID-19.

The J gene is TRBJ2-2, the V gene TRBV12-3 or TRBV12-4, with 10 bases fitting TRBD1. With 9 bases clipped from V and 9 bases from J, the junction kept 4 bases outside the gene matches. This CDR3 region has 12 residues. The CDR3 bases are TGTGCCAGTAAGGACAGGGGGAGGGAGCTGTTTTTT. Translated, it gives CASKDRGRELFF.

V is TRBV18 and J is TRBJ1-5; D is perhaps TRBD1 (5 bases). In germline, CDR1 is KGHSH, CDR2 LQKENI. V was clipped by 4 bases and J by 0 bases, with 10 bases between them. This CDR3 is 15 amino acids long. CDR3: CASSQTAISNQPQHF. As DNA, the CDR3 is TGTGCCAGCTCACAGACAGCTATTAGCAATCAGCCCCAGCATTTT.

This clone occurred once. CDR3 coding DNA: TGTGCCAGCAGCTTCCGCCTCGGACAGGATGGGACCGGGGAGCTGTTTTTT. This encodes CASSFRLGQDGTGELFF. The chain uses TRBV7-2 and TRBJ2-2; 7 bases are shared with TRBD1. This CDR3 contains 17 residues. Trimming removed 3 bases from V and 5 bases from J; junction bases left unmatched: 12. Germline loops: CDR1 SGHTA, CDR2 FQGNSA.

This CDR3 reads CASSLSPRASGLNEQFF. CDR3 DNA sequence: TGTGCCAGCAGCTTAAGCCCACGGGCTAGCGGTCTCAATGAGCAGTTCTTC. The J gene is TRBJ2-1, the V gene TRBV11-2, with 7 bases identical to TRBD2. This CDR3 has 17 residues. In germline, CDR1 is SGHAT, CDR2 FQNNGV. V lost 2 bases, J lost 6 bases, and 13 bases stayed unmatched.

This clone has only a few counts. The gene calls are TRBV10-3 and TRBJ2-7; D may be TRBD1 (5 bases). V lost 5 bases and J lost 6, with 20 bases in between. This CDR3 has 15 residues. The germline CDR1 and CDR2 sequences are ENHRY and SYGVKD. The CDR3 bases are TGTGCCATCAGTCCCACGGCAGGGATGGGTCTCGAGCAGTACTTC. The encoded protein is CAISPTAGMGLEQYF.

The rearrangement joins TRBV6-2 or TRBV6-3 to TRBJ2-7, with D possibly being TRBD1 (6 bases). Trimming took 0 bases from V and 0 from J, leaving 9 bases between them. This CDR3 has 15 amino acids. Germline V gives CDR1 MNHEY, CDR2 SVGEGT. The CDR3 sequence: CASSYSAQGSYEQYF. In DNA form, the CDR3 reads TGTGCCAGCAGTTACTCAGCACAGGGCTCCTACGAGCAGTACTTC.

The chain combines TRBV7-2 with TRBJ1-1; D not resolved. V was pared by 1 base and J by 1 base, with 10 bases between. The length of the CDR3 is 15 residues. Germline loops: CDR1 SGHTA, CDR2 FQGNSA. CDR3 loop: CASSLVRATNTEAFF. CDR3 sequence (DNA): TGTGCCAGCAGCTTAGTGAGGGCAACGAACACTGAAGCTTTCTTT.

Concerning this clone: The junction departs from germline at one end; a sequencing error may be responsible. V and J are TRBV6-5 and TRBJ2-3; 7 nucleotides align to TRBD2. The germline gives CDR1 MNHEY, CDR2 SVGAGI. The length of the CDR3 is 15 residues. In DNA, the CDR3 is TGTGCCACCAGTAGCGGGCCTATCACGGGAGATACGCAGTATTTT. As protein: CATSSGPITGDTQYF.

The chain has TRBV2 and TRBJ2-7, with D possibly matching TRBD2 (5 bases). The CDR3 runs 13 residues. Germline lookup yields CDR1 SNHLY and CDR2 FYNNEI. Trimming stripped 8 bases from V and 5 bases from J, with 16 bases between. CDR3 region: CASEETTGHEQYF. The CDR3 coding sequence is TGTGCCAGCGAGGAGACTACGGGTCACGAGCAGTACTTC.

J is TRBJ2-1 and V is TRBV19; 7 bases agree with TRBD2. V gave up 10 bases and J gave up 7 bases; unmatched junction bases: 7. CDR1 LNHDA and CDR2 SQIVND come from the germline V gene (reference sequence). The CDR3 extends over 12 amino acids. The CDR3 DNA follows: TGTGCCACCAGCCTAGCGGTTAATGAGCAGTTCTTC. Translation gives CATSLAVNEQFF.

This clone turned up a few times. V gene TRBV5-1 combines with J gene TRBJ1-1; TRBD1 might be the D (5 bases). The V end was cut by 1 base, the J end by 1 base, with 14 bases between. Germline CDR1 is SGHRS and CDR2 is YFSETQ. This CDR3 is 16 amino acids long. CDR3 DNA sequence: TGCGCCAGCAGCTTGATTGCGGGACTCTCGAACACTGAAGCTTTCTTT. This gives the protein CASSLIAGLSNTEAFF. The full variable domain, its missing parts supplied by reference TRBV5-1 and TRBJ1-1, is KAGVTQTPRYLIKTRGQQVTLSCSPISGHRSVSWYQQTPGQGLQFLFEYFSETQRNKGNFPGRFSGRQFSNSRSEMNVSTLELGDSALYLCASSLIAGLSNTEAFFGQGTRLTVV.

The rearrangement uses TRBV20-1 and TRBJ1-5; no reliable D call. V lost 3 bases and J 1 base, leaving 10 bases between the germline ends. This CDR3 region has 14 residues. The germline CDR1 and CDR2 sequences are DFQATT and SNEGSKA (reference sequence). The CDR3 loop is CSASLGGSNQPQHF. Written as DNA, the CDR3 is TGCAGTGCTAGTTTAGGCGGGAGCAATCAGCCCCAGCATTTT.

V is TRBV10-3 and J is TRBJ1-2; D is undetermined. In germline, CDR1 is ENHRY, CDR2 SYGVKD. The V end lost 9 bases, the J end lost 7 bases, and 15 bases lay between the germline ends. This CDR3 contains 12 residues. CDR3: CAMRRGVFGYTF. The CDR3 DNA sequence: TGTGCCATGCGCCGGGGTGTGTTTGGCTACACCTTC.

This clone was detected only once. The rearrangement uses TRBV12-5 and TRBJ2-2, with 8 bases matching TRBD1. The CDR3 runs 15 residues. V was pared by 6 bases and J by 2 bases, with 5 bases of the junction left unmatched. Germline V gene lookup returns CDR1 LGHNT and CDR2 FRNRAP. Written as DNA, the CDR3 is TGTGCTAGTGGCCTTGGACAGGGTAACACCGGGGAGCTGTTTTTT. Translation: CASGLGQGNTGELFF.

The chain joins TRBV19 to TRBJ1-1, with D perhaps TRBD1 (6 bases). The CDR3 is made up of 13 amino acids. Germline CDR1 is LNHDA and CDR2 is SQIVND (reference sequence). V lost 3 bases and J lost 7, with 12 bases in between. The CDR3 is CASSIQGSVEAFF. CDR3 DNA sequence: TGTGCCAGTAGTATTCAGGGGTCAGTTGAAGCTTTCTTT.

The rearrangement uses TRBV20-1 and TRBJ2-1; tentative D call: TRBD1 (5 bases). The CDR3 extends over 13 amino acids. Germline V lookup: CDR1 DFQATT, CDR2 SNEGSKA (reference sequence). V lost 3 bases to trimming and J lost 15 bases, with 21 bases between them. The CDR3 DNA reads TGCAGTGCTAGTAACGGACACGACCCTCGAATGTTCTTC. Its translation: CSASNGHDPRMFF.

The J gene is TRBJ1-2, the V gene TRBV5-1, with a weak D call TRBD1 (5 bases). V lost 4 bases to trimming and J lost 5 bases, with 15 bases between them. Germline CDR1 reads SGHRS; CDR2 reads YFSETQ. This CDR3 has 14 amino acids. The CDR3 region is CASSQGQISYGYTF. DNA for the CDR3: TGCGCCAGCAGCCAAGGACAAATTTCTTATGGCTACACCTTC.

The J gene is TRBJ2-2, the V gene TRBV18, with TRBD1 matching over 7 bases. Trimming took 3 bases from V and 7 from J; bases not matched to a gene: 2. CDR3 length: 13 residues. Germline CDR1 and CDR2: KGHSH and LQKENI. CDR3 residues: CASSPRDSGELFF. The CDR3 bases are TGTGCCAGCTCACCCAGGGACAGCGGGGAGCTGTTTTTT.

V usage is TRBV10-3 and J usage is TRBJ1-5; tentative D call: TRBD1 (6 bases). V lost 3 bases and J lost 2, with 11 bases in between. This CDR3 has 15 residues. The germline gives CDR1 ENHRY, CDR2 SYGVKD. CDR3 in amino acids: CAISDGGLGNQPQHF. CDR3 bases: TGTGCCATCAGTGATGGGGGCTTGGGCAATCAGCCCCAGCATTTT.

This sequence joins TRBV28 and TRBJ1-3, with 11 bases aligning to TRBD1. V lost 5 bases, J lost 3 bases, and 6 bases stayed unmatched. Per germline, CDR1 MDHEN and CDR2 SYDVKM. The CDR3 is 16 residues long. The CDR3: CASSHGQGAIGNTIYF. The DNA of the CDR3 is TGTGCCAGCAGTCACGGACAGGGGGCGATTGGAAACACCATATATTTT.

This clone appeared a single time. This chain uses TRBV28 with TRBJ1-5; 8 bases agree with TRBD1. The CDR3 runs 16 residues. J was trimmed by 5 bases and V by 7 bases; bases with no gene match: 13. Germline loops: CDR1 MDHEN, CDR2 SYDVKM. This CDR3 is CASTQYPGQVDQPQHF. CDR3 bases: TGTGCCAGCACCCAATACCCGGGACAGGTAGATCAGCCCCAGCATTTT.

CDR3: CASSQTEDSPLHF. The CDR3 DNA follows: TGTGCCAGCTCACAAACAGAAGATTCACCCCTCCACTTT. This chain links TRBV18 with TRBJ1-6; D remains unclear. The CDR3 consists of 13 residues. CDR1 is KGHSH and CDR2 is LQKENI in the germline V gene. Trimming cost V 4 bases and J 8 bases, with 9 bases left between them.

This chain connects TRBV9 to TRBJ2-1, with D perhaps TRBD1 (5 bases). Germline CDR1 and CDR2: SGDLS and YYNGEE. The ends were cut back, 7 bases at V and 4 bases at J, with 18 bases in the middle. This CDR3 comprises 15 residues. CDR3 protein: CASSLGPLRYNEQFF. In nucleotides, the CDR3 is TGTGCCAGCTCACTGGGGCCCCTCCGATACAATGAGCAGTTCTTC. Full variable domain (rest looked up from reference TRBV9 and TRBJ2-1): DSGVTQTPKHLITATGQRVTLRCSPRSGDLSVYWYQQSLDQGLQFLIQYYNGEERAKGNILERFSAQQFPDLHSELNLSSLELGDSALYFCASSLGPLRYNEQFFGPGTRLTVL.

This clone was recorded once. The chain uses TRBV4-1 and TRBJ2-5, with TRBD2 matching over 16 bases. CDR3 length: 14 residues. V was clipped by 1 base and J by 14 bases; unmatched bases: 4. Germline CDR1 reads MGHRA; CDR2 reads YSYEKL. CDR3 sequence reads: CASSQVGTSGRAYF. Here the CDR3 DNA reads TGCGCCAGCAGCCAAGTCGGGACTAGCGGGAGGGCCTACTTC.

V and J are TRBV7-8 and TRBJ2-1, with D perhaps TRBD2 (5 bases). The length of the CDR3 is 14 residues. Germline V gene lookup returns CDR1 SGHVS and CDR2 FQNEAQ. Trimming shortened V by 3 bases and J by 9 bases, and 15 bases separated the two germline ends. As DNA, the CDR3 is TGTGCCAGCAGCTTTGGGCTAGAGGAGGCTGAGCAGTTCTTC. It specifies CASSFGLEEAEQFF.

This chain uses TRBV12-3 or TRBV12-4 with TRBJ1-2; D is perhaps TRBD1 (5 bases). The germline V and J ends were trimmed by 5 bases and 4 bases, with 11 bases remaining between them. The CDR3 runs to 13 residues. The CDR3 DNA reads TGTGCCAGCAGTCTCTGGGGGGGCTATGGCTACACCTTC. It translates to CASSLWGGYGYTF.

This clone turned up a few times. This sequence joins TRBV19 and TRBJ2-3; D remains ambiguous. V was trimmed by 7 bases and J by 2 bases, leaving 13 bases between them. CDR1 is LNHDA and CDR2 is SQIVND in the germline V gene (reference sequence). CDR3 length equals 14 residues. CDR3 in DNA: TGTGCCAGTAAGAGCAGTCAGGTCACAGATACGCAGTATTTT. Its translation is CASKSSQVTDTQYF.

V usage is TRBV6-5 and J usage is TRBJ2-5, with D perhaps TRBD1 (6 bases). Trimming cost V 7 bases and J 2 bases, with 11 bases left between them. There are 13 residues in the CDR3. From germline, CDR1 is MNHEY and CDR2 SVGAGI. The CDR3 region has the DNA TGTGCCAGCATTCAGGGACATCAAGAGACCCAGTACTTC. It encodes CASIQGHQETQYF.

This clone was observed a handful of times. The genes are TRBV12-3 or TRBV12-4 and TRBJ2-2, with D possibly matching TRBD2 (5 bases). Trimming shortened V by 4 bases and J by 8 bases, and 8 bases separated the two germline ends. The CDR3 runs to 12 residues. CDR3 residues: CASSSLAGELFF. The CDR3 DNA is TGTGCCAGCAGTTCGTTAGCGGGGGAGCTGTTTTTT.

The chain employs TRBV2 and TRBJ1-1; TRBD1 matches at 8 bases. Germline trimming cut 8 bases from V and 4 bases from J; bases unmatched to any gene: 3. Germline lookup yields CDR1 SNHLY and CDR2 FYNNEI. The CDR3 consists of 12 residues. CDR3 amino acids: CASQTGGTEAFF. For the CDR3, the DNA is TGTGCCAGCCAAACAGGGGGCACTGAAGCTTTCTTT.

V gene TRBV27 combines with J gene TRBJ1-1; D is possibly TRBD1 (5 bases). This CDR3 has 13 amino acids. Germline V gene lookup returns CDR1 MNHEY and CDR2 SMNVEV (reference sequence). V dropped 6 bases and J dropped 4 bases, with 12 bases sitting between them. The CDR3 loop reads CASRLWQGTEAFF. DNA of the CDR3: TGTGCCAGCAGGCTCTGGCAGGGCACTGAAGCTTTCTTT.